The sequence of this TCR beta chain was determined in a study of cytomegalovirus exposure and HLA in healthy donors. The study's findings and limits: Reports indicate that TCR beta sequences accurately predicted the HLA-A and HLA-B alleles of most subjects.

Primers for the PCR totalled 60 Vbeta and 13 Jbeta. Sequencing was performed with immunoSEQ multiplex PCR; in TCRdb, only in-frame clones are kept and a portion is missing. The sample lists roughly 180,000 clones, approximately 80% seen once, with over 0.65% in the top ten. As to this clone: Its cognate antigen is unknown.

The CDR3 sequence is 16 residues long. The germline CDR1 and CDR2 sequences are SGHNT and YENEEA. Germline trimming cut 0 bases from V and 3 bases from J; bases unmatched to any gene: 8. The TCR sequence derives from a woman aged 18-29 years in good health and CMV-seronegative. J is TRBJ2-7 and V is TRBV11-3; TRBD2 aligns across 7 bases. Sequences were obtained from PBMCs. The CDR3, as DNA: TGTGCCAGCAGCTTAGATGGATCCCTAGCGGACTACGAGCAGTACTTC. It yields the protein CASSLDGSLADYEQYF.